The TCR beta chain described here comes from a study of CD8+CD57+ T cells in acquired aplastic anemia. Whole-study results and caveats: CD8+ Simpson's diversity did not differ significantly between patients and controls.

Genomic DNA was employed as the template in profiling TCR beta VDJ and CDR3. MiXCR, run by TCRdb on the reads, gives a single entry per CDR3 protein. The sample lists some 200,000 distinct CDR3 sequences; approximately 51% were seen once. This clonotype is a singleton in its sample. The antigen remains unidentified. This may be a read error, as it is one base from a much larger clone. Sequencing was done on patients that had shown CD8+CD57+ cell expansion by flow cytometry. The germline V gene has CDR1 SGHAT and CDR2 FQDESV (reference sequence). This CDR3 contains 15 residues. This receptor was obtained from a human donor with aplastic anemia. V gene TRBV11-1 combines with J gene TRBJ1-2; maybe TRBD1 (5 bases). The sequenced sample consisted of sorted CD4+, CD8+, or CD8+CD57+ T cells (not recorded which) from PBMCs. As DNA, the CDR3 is TGTGCCAGCAGCTTCGGAGGGGCGCTGGCCTATGACTACACCTTC. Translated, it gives CASSFGGALAYDYTF.